This TCR beta chain is from a study of technical replicates of blood from several donors. This table comes from immunoSEQ multiplex PCR, and its TCRdb copy is limited to in-frame clones, with some not included. The sample has about 82,000 clones, around 96% seen once. This receptor was taken from a human donor in good health. Specimen: T cells isolated from PBMCs.

The CDR3 spells CASTGTGSFGYTF. CDR3 DNA: TGTGCCAGCACTGGGACAGGGTCATTTGGCTACACCTTC. The J gene is TRBJ1-2, the V gene TRBV28; 9 bases are shared with TRBD1. The CDR3 is made up of 13 amino acids. The J segment lost 7 bases and the V segment lost 7 bases, leaving 7 bases of the junction unmatched. Germline CDR1 MDHEN, CDR2 SYDVKM.